This T cell receptor (beta chain) was profiled in a study of cytomegalovirus exposure and HLA in healthy donors. Whole-study context: The 120 or so validation repertoires used a platform that matched the one used for the approximately 620 first-cohort repertoires, as a later analysis reported.

There are 15 residues in the CDR3. Germline CDR1 is WSHSY and CDR2 is SAAADI. J gave up 2 bases and V 8 bases, and 8 bases lay outside the gene matches. As for this clone: Its specificity is not known.

The repertoire was sequenced with immunoSEQ multiplex PCR; TCRdb's copy has only in-frame clones and lacks some. Counted here are some 120,000 clones, 75% to 90% occurring once; the ten biggest clones make up 1.1%. Findings and limits, study-wide: A list of around 160 TCR beta chains associated with cytomegalovirus was given. Specificity of a few CMV-associated chains for CMV antigens was verified in vitro.

From the approximately 120-subject validation cohort, which was separate from the roughly 710-subject first cohort, the donors were drawn. This chain connects TRBV10-2 to TRBJ2-3, with 9 bases matching TRBD2. The sequence was obtained from a woman aged 18-29 years in good health and CMV-seronegative. Input material: PBMCs. CDR3 nucleotides: TGCGCCAGCCACGACCTAGCGGGGAACACAGATACGCAGTATTTT. Its protein is CASHDLAGNTDTQYF.